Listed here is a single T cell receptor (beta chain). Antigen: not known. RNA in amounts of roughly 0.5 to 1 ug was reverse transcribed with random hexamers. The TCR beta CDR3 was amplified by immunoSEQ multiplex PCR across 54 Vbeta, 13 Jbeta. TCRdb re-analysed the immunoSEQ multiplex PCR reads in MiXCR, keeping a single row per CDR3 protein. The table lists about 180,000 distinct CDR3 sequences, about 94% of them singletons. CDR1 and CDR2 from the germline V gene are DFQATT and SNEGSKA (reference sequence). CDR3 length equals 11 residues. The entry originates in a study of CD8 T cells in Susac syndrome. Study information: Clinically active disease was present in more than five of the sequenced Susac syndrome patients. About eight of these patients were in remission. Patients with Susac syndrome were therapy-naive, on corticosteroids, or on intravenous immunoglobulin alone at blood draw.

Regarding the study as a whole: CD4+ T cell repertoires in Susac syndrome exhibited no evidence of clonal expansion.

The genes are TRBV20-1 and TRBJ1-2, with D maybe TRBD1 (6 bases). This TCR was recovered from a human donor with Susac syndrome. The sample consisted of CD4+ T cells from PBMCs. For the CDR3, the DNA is TGCACCCTGAGGGGGATGGGTGGCTACACCTTC. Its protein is CTLRGMGGYTF.